This T cell receptor beta chain was recorded in a study of blood T cell repertoires in COVID-19. Study overall: Some COVID-19 samples were acute and others convalescent; all came from the United States, Italy and Spain. The analysed material was cDNA or gDNA that came from T cells, B-cell-depleted T cells, or PBMCs.

Produced via immunoSEQ multiplex PCR; TCRdb's table is partial and in-frame only. The table shows fewer than 120,000 clones, with approximately 70% occurring only once. This clonotype originated in a woman between 55 and 75 years old with acute or convalescent COVID-19. The material sequenced was peripheral blood.

CDR3 sequence (DNA): TGTGCCATCAGTTATCAGGGGGCCGACGAGCAGTACTTC. Translation gives CAISYQGADEQYF. V and J are TRBV10-3 and TRBJ2-7; 8 nucleotides align to TRBD1. This CDR3 is 13 amino acids long. Germline CDR1 ENHRY, CDR2 SYGVKD. Trimming removed 5 bases from V and 5 bases from J; junction bases left unmatched: 5.